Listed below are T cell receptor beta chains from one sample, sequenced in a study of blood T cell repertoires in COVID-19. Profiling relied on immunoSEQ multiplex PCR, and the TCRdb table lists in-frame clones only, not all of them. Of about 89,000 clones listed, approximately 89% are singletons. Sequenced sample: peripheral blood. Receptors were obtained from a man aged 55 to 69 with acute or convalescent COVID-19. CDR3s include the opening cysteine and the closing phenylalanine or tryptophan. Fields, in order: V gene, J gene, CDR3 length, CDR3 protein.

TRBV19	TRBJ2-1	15	CASSIGGRGIIEQFF
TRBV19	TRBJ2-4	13	CSTVLGAKNIQYF
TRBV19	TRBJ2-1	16	CASSIAASGRSHEQFF
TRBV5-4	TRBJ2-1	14	CASSLGLALNEQFF
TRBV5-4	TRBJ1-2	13	CASSSIGVYGYTF
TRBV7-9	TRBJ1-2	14	CASSLETGGYGYTF
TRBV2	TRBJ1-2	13	CASRRSGVYGYTF
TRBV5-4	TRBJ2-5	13	CASSQDRVETQYF
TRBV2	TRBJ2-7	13	CASSATGLKEQYF
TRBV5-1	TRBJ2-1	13	CASSLAVLNEQFF
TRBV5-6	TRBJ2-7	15	CASSLWGTPTYEQYF
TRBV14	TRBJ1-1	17	CASSQLVTGVESTEAFF
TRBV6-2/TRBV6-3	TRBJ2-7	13	CASSYGRTYEQYF
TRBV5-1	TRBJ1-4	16	CASSPRQGGTNEKLFF
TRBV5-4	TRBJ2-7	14	CASSPGLAGDEQYF
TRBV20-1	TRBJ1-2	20	CSASYSHRDRPLSLNYGYTF
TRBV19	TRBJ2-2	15	CASSQAGQNTGELFF
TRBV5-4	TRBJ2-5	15	CASSSDWTRQETQYF
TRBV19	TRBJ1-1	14	CASSTSGQGVEAFF
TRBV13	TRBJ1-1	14	CASSPTGGNTEAFF
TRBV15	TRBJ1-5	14	CATSSGSRPQPQHF
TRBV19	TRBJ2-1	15	CASSIDQGRVNEQFF
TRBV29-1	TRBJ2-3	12	CSVESQGTLQYF
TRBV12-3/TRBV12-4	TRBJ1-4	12	CASKGPDEKLFF
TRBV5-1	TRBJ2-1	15	CASSISGSSYNEQFF
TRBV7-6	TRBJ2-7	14	CASSLDRHSYEQYF
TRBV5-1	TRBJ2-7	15	CASSRSGGGSYEQYF
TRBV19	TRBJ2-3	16	CASSRQGAQSTDTQYF
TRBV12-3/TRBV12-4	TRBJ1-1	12	CASSHVDRGSFF